What follows are 18 T cell receptor beta chains derived from one specimen sequenced in a study of blood T cell repertoires in COVID-19. Assay: immunoSEQ multiplex PCR; the TCRdb copy retains only in-frame clones and omits some. The data contain 150,000 or so clones, 75% to 90% of them singletons. The sample comprised peripheral blood. These receptors were collected from a human donor with acute or convalescent COVID-19. The donor label of this sample is uncertain.

This clone was seen a few times. The chain is built from TRBV11-2 and TRBJ1-5; 7 bases align to TRBD1. This CDR3 contains 15 residues. CDR1 SGHAT and CDR2 FQNNGV come from the germline V gene. Trimming cost V 5 bases and J 3 bases; bases outside gene matches: 7. The CDR3 loop reads CASSRDRASNQPQHF. DNA for the CDR3: TGTGCCAGCAGCAGGGACAGAGCATCCAATCAGCCCCAGCATTTT.

V is TRBV19 and J is TRBJ1-5; no firm D call. Germline V CDR1 and CDR2: LNHDA, SQIVND (reference sequence). The length of the CDR3 is 15 residues. Trimming took 5 bases from V and 0 from J, leaving 11 bases between them. The CDR3 DNA reads TGTGCCAGTAGTTTGCAGGCCGTTAGCAATCAGCCCCAGCATTTT. This gives the protein CASSLQAVSNQPQHF.

The V and J genes are TRBV12-5 and TRBJ2-1, with 8 bases lining up with TRBD1. The CDR3 covers 15 residues. Germline CDR1 and CDR2: LGHNT and FRNRAP. J gave up 2 bases and V 6 bases, and 6 bases lay outside the gene matches. The chain's CDR3 is CASGSGTGPYNEQFF. CDR3 in DNA: TGTGCTAGTGGCTCCGGGACAGGACCCTACAATGAGCAGTTCTTC.

This chain joins TRBV19 and TRBJ2-7; 8 bases agree with TRBD2. This CDR3 is 14 amino acids long. The germline CDR1 and CDR2 sequences are LNHDA and SQIVND (reference sequence). The V and J ends lost 5 bases and 4 bases, in that order; junction bases with no gene match: 7. CDR3 nucleotide sequence: TGTGCCAGTAGTCCCTCAGCGGGGGTTTACGAGCAGTACTTC. Its translation is CASSPSAGVYEQYF. The full variable domain, rest sourced from reference TRBV19 and TRBJ2-7, is DGGITQSPKYLFRKEGQNVTLSCEQNLNHDAMYWYRQDPGQGLRLIYYSQIVNDFQKGDIAEGYSVSREKKESFPLTVTSAQKNPTAFYLCASSPSAGVYEQYFGPGTRLTVT.

This clone was observed once. V gene TRBV6-5 combines with J gene TRBJ2-3, with D perhaps TRBD1 (6 bases). V was shortened by 4 bases and J by 1 base, with 12 bases between the two germline ends. The germline V gene encodes CDR1 MNHEY and CDR2 SVGAGI. This CDR3 is built from 15 residues. The CDR3 reads CASSSSGVGTDTQYF. Written as DNA, the CDR3 is TGTGCCAGCAGTTCCTCAGGGGTCGGCACAGATACGCAGTATTTT.

The V call is TRBV6-6, the J call TRBJ1-5; 8 bases agree with TRBD1. Germline values: CDR1 MNHNY, CDR2 SVGAGI (reference sequence). The CDR3 has 15 residues. V was pared by 7 bases and J by 0 bases, with 5 bases of the junction left unmatched. The CDR3 loop reads CASTAGQVSNQPQHF. DNA for the CDR3: TGTGCCAGCACCGCGGGACAGGTTAGCAATCAGCCCCAGCATTTT.

The rearrangement uses TRBV12-3 or TRBV12-4 and TRBJ1-5; weak D call: TRBD1 (6 bases). The germline V and J ends were trimmed by 8 bases and 5 bases, with 13 bases remaining between them. The CDR3 has 13 amino acids. The CDR3 nucleotides are TGTGCCAGCGCTGCAGGGGAGTATCAGCCCCAGCATTTT. This gives the protein CASAAGEYQPQHF.

This clone was counted once. The chain uses TRBV28 and TRBJ1-5; the D gene is possibly TRBD1 (6 bases). Trimming shortened V by 6 bases and J by 1 base, and 16 bases separated the two germline ends. Germline CDR1 and CDR2: MDHEN and SYDVKM. The CDR3 is made up of 16 amino acids. CDR3 protein: CASSRGGGASNQPQHF. The CDR3, as DNA: TGTGCCAGCAGCCGGGGAGGGGGGGCCAGCAATCAGCCCCAGCATTTT.

The chain links TRBV11-3 to TRBJ1-1; TRBD1 matches at 10 bases. This CDR3 comprises 18 residues. Trimming at V came to 1 base and at J to 5 bases, leaving 13 bases not matched to a gene. Germline values: CDR1 SGHNT, CDR2 YENEEA. CDR3 DNA sequence: TGTGCCAGCAGCTTAGTTGCCGGGACAGGGGAAGAAGGAACTGAAGCTTTCTTT. Its translation: CASSLVAGTGEEGTEAFF.

The gene calls are TRBV20-1 and TRBJ1-1; D perhaps matches TRBD1 (6 bases). CDR3 length equals 11 residues. Between the trimmed V and J ends, which lost 0 bases and 11 bases, there was a span of 10 bases. Germline CDR1 and CDR2: DFQATT and SNEGSKA (reference sequence). The CDR3 coding sequence is TGCAGTGCTAGAGAGGGGGCTGGTGCTTTCTTT. This codes for CSAREGAGAFF.

This clone was counted a single time. V and J are TRBV30 and TRBJ2-1; D might be TRBD1 (5 bases). The CDR3 length is 14 residues. Germline values: CDR1 GTSNPN, CDR2 SVGIG (reference sequence). The ends were cut back, 4 bases at V and 0 bases at J, with 10 bases in the middle. The CDR3 spells CAWIQVSSYNEQFF. CDR3 DNA sequence: TGTGCCTGGATACAGGTTAGCTCCTACAATGAGCAGTTCTTC.

The V call is TRBV5-1, the J call TRBJ1-4; D is unclear. CDR1 is SGHRS, CDR2 YFSETQ, per germline. This CDR3 has 15 amino acids. V lost 0 bases, J lost 5 bases, and 11 bases lay in between. The CDR3 spells CASSLETLGNEKLFF. The CDR3, as DNA: TGCGCCAGCAGCTTGGAGACGCTCGGGAATGAAAAACTGTTTTTT.

This clone came up a few times. V gene TRBV4-2 combines with J gene TRBJ1-2; D may be TRBD1 (5 bases). Germline V gives CDR1 LGHNA, CDR2 YNFKEQ. The CDR3 runs to 15 residues. V was cut by 4 bases and J by 5 bases, with 17 bases left in between. DNA of the CDR3: TGTGCCAGCAGCCGAACCTTAGACAGTACGTATGGCTACACCTTC. As protein: CASSRTLDSTYGYTF.

The J gene is TRBJ1-2, the V gene TRBV6-2 or TRBV6-3, with D unclear. V was clipped by 5 bases and J by 5 bases, with 12 bases between them. Germline CDR1 MNHEY, CDR2 SVGEGT. The CDR3 is 13 residues long. The CDR3 DNA follows: TGTGCCAGCAGTCCACGAGCTGGTTATGGCTACACCTTC. Translation: CASSPRAGYGYTF.

The V gene is TRBV15, the J gene TRBJ1-2; D perhaps matches TRBD1 (5 bases). From germline, CDR1 is LNHNV and CDR2 YYDKDF (reference sequence). CDR3 length: 16 amino acids. Trimming took 0 bases from V and 3 from J, leaving 14 bases between them. The CDR3 nucleotides are TGTGCCACCAGCAGAGAGGCGGGGGGTTCTTACTATGGCTACACCTTC. It yields the protein CATSREAGGSYYGYTF.

The genes are TRBV27 and TRBJ2-2, with TRBD2 as a possible D gene (7 bases). Per germline, CDR1 MNHEY and CDR2 SMNVEV (reference sequence). This CDR3 spans 14 amino acids. Trimming took off 8 bases at V and 7 bases at J, with 17 bases between the two ends. CDR3 in amino acids: CASRRGLENGELFF. The CDR3 DNA follows: TGTGCCAGCCGGCGGGGGCTTGAGAACGGGGAGCTGTTTTTT.

This chain joins TRBV18 and TRBJ1-5; TRBD1 aligns across 7 bases. J lost 6 bases, V lost 4 bases, and 9 bases had no gene match. The CDR3 length is 15 residues. CDR1 is KGHSH, CDR2 LQKENI, per germline. CDR3 sequence: CASSLARGPGQPQHF. The CDR3 region has the DNA TGTGCCAGCTCACTAGCGAGGGGGCCCGGTCAGCCCCAGCATTTT. Together with reference TRBV18 and TRBJ1-5, the CDR3 gives the full variable domain: NAGVMQNPRHLVRRRGQEARLRCSPMKGHSHVYWYRQLPEEGLKFMVYLQKENIIDESGMPKERFSAEFPKEGPSILRIQQVVRGDSAAYFCASSLARGPGQPQHFGDGTRLSIL.

This clone was seen more than once but under ten times. This chain uses TRBV2 with TRBJ1-2, with 9 bases matching TRBD1. V shed 6 bases and J 0 bases; nucleotides not matched to a gene: 8. The germline gives CDR1 SNHLY, CDR2 FYNNEI. The CDR3 sequence is 16 residues long. The CDR3 bases are TGTGCCAGCAGAACTACAGGGGGCGTACCTAACTATGGCTACACCTTC. The encoded protein is CASRTTGGVPNYGYTF.